A single sample gave rise to the 23 T cell receptor beta chains below, sequenced in a study of CD8 T cells in Susac syndrome. cDNA came from about 0.5 to 1 ug RNA primed by random hexamers. TCRdb independently ran MiXCR on the immunoSEQ multiplex PCR reads; one entry per CDR3 protein. Among 150,000 to 200,000 distinct CDR3 sequences listed, 93% were seen once. The sequencing input was CD4+ T cells from PBMCs. The receptors stem from a human donor in good health.

The CDR3 DNA reads TGCAGTGCTAGAGATAGTAGCGGGGGGGCGGCGGAGACCCAGTACTTC. Encoded protein: CSARDSSGGAAETQYF. The chain has TRBV20-1 and TRBJ2-5; 11 positions agree with TRBD2. Trimming removed 0 bases from V and 5 bases from J; junction bases left unmatched: 8. There are 16 residues in the CDR3. Germline values: CDR1 DFQATT, CDR2 SNEGSKA (reference sequence).

This clonotype was seen just once. V gene TRBV4-2 combines with J gene TRBJ2-5, with TRBD1 identical over 8 bases. From germline, CDR1 is LGHNA and CDR2 YNFKEQ. This CDR3 contains 16 residues. The V gene end was trimmed by 6 bases and the J gene end by 2 bases; junction bases not matched to a gene: 11. CDR3 in amino acids: CASRPGGGTGQETQYF. The CDR3 bases are TGTGCCAGCAGGCCAGGAGGGGGGACAGGACAAGAGACCCAGTACTTC.

Only one count was recorded for this clonotype. The chain joins TRBV7-2 to TRBJ2-1, with 8 bases aligning to TRBD2. CDR1 and CDR2 (germline): SGHTA, FQGNSA. The length of the CDR3 is 16 residues. Trimming removed 2 bases from V and 9 bases from J; junction bases left unmatched: 12. The DNA of the CDR3 is TGTGCCAGCAGCTTAAAGGCCCACCGGGGGGGCAGTGAGCAGTTCTTC. This translates into CASSLKAHRGGSEQFF. Variable domain in full (rest from reference TRBV7-2 and TRBJ2-1): GAGVSQSPSNKVTEKGKDVELRCDPISGHTALYWYRQSLGQGLEFLIYFQGNSAPDKSGLPSDRFSAERTGGSVSTLTIQRTQQEDSAVYLCASSLKAHRGGSEQFFGPGTRLTVL.

J is TRBJ2-1 and V is TRBV28; D not resolved. In germline, CDR1 is MDHEN, CDR2 SYDVKM. V was shortened by 7 bases and J by 7 bases, with 11 bases between the two germline ends. CDR3 length: 12 residues. The CDR3 region has the DNA TGTGCCAGCACTCGGCCCCGTAATGAGCAGTTCTTC. Residues: CASTRPRNEQFF. Drawing the rest from reference TRBV28 and TRBJ2-1, the complete variable domain is DVKVTQSSRYLVKRTGEKVFLECVQDMDHENMFWYRQDPGLGLRLIYFSYDVKMKEKGDIPEGYSVSREKKERFSLILESASTNQTSMYLCASTRPRNEQFFGPGTRLTVL.

The chain carries TRBV6-2 or TRBV6-3 and TRBJ2-7; 11 nucleotides agree with TRBD1. CDR1 and CDR2 (germline): MNHEY, SVGEGT. The junction had 3 bases not matched to a gene; V was cut back by 6 bases and J by 5 bases. The CDR3 runs to 13 residues. The chain's CDR3 is CASRRTGGNEQYV. CDR3 DNA sequence: TGTGCCAGCAGGCGGACAGGGGGCAACGAGCAGTACGTC.

The V call is TRBV12-3 or TRBV12-4, the J call TRBJ2-3; no reliable D call. The germline V and J ends were trimmed by 8 bases and 2 bases, with 11 bases remaining between them. The CDR3 runs to 13 residues. The CDR3 DNA reads as TGTGCCAGCGGCTCCGGCCCCACAGATACGCAGTATTTT. Protein product: CASGSGPTDTQYF.

The rearrangement links TRBV5-1 to TRBJ1-2; TRBD1 might be the D (5 bases). Germline CDR1 and CDR2: SGHRS and YFSETQ. V was pared by 0 bases and J by 8 bases, with 8 bases between. The CDR3 is 12 residues long. CDR3 DNA: TGCGCCAGCAGCTTGGGAGGGGAGGGCTACACCTTC. This codes for CASSLGGEGYTF.

The chain recombines TRBV4-2 with TRBJ2-1; no reliable D call. Deletions cut 2 bases from V and 6 bases from J, with 11 bases between. Per germline, CDR1 LGHNA and CDR2 YNFKEQ. The CDR3 consists of 14 residues. The CDR3 coding sequence is TGTGCCAGCAGCCAAAACATCCCCCCCAATGAGCAGTTCTTC. It encodes CASSQNIPPNEQFF.

The chain employs TRBV14 and TRBJ2-1, with D hard to call. This CDR3 comprises 14 residues. Trimming left V 4 bases short and J 2 bases short, with 9 bases between. Per the germline V gene, CDR1 is SGHDN and CDR2 is FVKESK. DNA of the CDR3: TGTGCCAGCAGCCGGATTTCTCCCTACAATGAGCAGTTCTTC. Translating it yields CASSRISPYNEQFF. The whole variable domain, remainder taken from reference TRBV14 and TRBJ2-1, is EAGVTQFPSHSVIEKGQTVTLRCDPISGHDNLYWYRRVMGKEIKFLLHFVKESKQDESGMPNNRFLAERTGGTYSTLKVQPAELEDSGVYFCASSRISPYNEQFFGPGTRLTVL.

The J gene is TRBJ1-2, the V gene TRBV19; no definite D call. Trimming shortened V by 7 bases and J by 6 bases, and 15 bases separated the two germline ends. The CDR3 totals 13 residues. CDR1 is LNHDA and CDR2 is SQIVND in the germline V gene (reference sequence). CDR3 residues: CASTVTALHGYTF. Written as DNA, the CDR3 is TGTGCCAGTACCGTGACGGCCCTCCATGGCTACACCTTC.

V gene TRBV27 combines with J gene TRBJ1-2; weak D call: TRBD1 (5 bases). The V end was cut by 6 bases, the J end by 7 bases, with 12 bases between. Germline V gives CDR1 MNHEY, CDR2 SMNVEV (reference sequence). CDR3 length: 12 amino acids. DNA of the CDR3: TGTGCCAGCAGGGATCCCGGGGGTGGCTACACCTTC. Translating it yields CASRDPGGGYTF.

The V gene is TRBV19, the J gene TRBJ2-2; possibly TRBD1 for D (5 bases). This CDR3 has 17 amino acids. Per germline, CDR1 LNHDA and CDR2 SQIVND (reference sequence). V was cut by 6 bases and J by 0 bases, with 17 bases left in between. The CDR3 nucleotides are TGTGCCAGTAGCACCCTCTTAGGGGTTGCGAACACCGGGGAGCTGTTTTTT. This encodes CASSTLLGVANTGELFF. The entire variable domain, with the rest obtained from reference TRBV19 and TRBJ2-2, is as follows: DGGITQSPKYLFRKEGQNVTLSCEQNLNHDAMYWYRQDPGQGLRLIYYSQIVNDFQKGDIAEGYSVSREKKESFPLTVTSAQKNPTAFYLCASSTLLGVANTGELFFGEGSRLTVL.

The chain carries TRBV7-3 and TRBJ1-2, with D perhaps TRBD1 (5 bases). The germline V gene encodes CDR1 SGHTA and CDR2 FQGTGA. V was cut by 5 bases and J by 0 bases, with 10 bases left in between. The CDR3 length is 14 residues. The CDR3 here is CASSPLGANYGYTF. The CDR3 region has the DNA TGTGCCAGCAGCCCGTTGGGGGCTAACTATGGCTACACCTTC.

This chain connects TRBV29-1 to TRBJ2-3, with D hard to call. V shed 4 bases and J shed 9 bases, with 11 bases lying between them. This CDR3 has 11 residues. Germline CDR1 and CDR2: SQVTM and ANQGSEA. CDR3 region: CSVGREGTQYF. The CDR3 DNA is TGCAGCGTTGGTAGAGAAGGCACGCAGTATTTT.

The chain has TRBV6-5 and TRBJ2-7, with D hard to call. V was cut by 5 bases and J by 2 bases, with 10 bases left in between. The CDR3 extends over 13 amino acids. From germline, CDR1 is MNHEY and CDR2 SVGAGI. CDR3 sequence reads: CASSTGPAYEQYV. The CDR3 coding sequence is TGTGCCAGCAGTACCGGGCCGGCCTACGAGCAGTACGTC.

The chain is built from TRBV10-3 and TRBJ2-1; tentative D call: TRBD2 (6 bases). CDR3 size: 14 residues. V lost 9 bases and J lost 6, with 18 bases in between. The germline V gene has CDR1 ENHRY and CDR2 SYGVKD. The CDR3 spells CAMRDGLGPNEQFF. CDR3 in DNA: TGTGCCATGCGGGACGGTCTCGGTCCCAATGAGCAGTTCTTC.

The V and J genes are TRBV5-1 and TRBJ1-2, with a possible D match to TRBD1 (5 bases). The germline V gene has CDR1 SGHRS and CDR2 YFSETQ. The CDR3 is 12 amino acids. Trimming removed 5 bases from V and 8 bases from J, with 13 bases in between. The CDR3 reads CASSQGVHGYTF. The DNA for the CDR3 is TGCGCCAGCAGTCAGGGCGTGCACGGCTACACCTTC.

J is TRBJ1-1 and V is TRBV9; perhaps TRBD1 as D (5 bases). The CDR3 has 16 amino acids. Trimming shortened V by 2 bases and J by 0 bases, and 14 bases separated the two germline ends. CDR1 SGDLS and CDR2 YYNGEE come from the germline V gene. In DNA form, the CDR3 reads TGTGCCAGCAGCGTCGGGACCGATTATATGAACACTGAAGCTTTCTTT. Encoded protein: CASSVGTDYMNTEAFF.

The V and J genes are TRBV10-3 and TRBJ2-6; TRBD1 is a possible D gene (6 bases). Germline V CDR1 and CDR2: ENHRY, SYGVKD. The CDR3 spans 15 residues. V was clipped by 3 bases and J by 2 bases, with 8 bases between them. The CDR3 is CAISETGTGANVLTF. CDR3 bases: TGTGCCATCAGTGAAACAGGGACTGGGGCCAACGTCCTGACTTTC.

The chain is built from TRBV3-1 and TRBJ1-2; TRBD1 might be the D (5 bases). Trimming pared 1 base from V and 4 bases from J, leaving 7 bases between. The V gene's germline CDR1 is LGHDT and CDR2 YNNKEL (reference sequence). This CDR3 region has 13 residues. The CDR3 protein is CASSQGGTYGYTF. The CDR3 bases are TGTGCCAGCAGCCAAGGAGGGACCTATGGCTACACCTTC.

J is TRBJ2-4 and V is TRBV6-6; a weak D match, TRBD1 (6 bases). V shed 8 bases and J shed 7 bases, with 9 bases lying between them. This CDR3 contains 11 residues. Per the germline V gene, CDR1 is MNHNY and CDR2 is SVGAGI (reference sequence). The CDR3 spells CASATGNIQYF. The CDR3 DNA sequence: TGTGCCAGCGCCACAGGGAACATTCAGTACTTC.

The chain couples TRBV7-9 to TRBJ1-2; D remains unclear. The CDR3 covers 14 residues. V was shortened by 2 bases and J by 2 bases, with 9 bases between the two germline ends. Per the germline V gene, CDR1 is SEHNR and CDR2 is FQNEAQ (reference sequence). CDR3 in DNA: TGTGCCAGCAGCTTATTGTCTGCAAACTATGGCTACACCTTC. It specifies CASSLLSANYGYTF. Together with reference TRBV7-9 and TRBJ1-2, the CDR3 gives the full variable domain: DTGVSQNPRHKITKRGQNVTFRCDPISEHNRLYWYRQTLGQGPEFLTYFQNEAQLEKSRLLSDRFSAERPKGSFSTLEIQRTEQGDSAMYLCASSLLSANYGYTFGSGTRLTVV.

The V call is TRBV5-4, the J call TRBJ2-6; TRBD1 matches 10 bases. Germline CDR1 reads SGHNT; CDR2 reads YYREEE (reference sequence). V gave up 9 bases and J gave up 4 bases; unmatched junction bases: 10. The CDR3 consists of 16 residues. CDR3 nucleotide sequence: TGTGCCACGCCCCGGGACAGGGGTTCGGGGGCCAACGTCCTGACTTTC. The encoded protein is CATPRDRGSGANVLTF.